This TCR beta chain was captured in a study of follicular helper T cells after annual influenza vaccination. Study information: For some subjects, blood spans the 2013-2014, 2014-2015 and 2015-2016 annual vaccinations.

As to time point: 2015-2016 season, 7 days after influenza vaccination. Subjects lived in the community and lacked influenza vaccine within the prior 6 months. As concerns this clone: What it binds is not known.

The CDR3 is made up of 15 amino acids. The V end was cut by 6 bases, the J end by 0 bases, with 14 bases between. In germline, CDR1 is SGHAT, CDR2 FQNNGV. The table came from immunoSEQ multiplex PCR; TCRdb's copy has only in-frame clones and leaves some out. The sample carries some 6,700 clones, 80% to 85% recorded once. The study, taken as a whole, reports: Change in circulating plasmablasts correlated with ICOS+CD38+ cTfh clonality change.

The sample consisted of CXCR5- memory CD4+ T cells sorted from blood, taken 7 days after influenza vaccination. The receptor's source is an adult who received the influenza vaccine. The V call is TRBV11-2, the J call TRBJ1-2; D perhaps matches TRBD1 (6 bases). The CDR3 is CASRAGATPNYGYTF. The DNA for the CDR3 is TGTGCCAGCAGAGCGGGGGCGACCCCTAACTATGGCTACACCTTC.